This entry is about one T cell receptor (beta chain). Its antigen is as yet unknown. The data originate from a study of cytomegalovirus exposure and HLA in healthy donors. Points from the study as a whole: The study listed approximately 170 cytomegalovirus-associated TCR beta chains.

The PCR made use of 60 Vbeta and 13 Jbeta primers. The method was immunoSEQ multiplex PCR; TCRdb's version includes in-frame clones alone and lacks a portion of them. The data contain roughly 130,000 clones, 70% to 85% of them singletons. There are 15 residues in the CDR3. V trimming: 5 bases; J trimming: 5 bases; junction bases outside the gene matches: 11. The germline gives CDR1 SGHDT, CDR2 YYEEEE. The genes are TRBV5-6 and TRBJ2-7; 9 bases line up with TRBD1. The receptor was derived from a boy between 10 and 17 years old in good health and CMV-seronegative. Sequencing used PBMCs. The CDR3 DNA reads as TGTGCCAGCAGGAATAGGGGGACAGGGTCCCACGAGCAGTACTTC. This sequence encodes CASRNRGTGSHEQYF.